The clone carrying this T cell receptor beta chain turned up a few times. Produced via immunoSEQ multiplex PCR; TCRdb's table is partial and in-frame only. The sample consists of under 200,000 clones, around 85% of them appearing once. This specimen comes from a study of blood T cell repertoires in COVID-19. Study overall: Samples of COVID-19 (acute and convalescent) were obtained from the United States, Italy and Spain.

The germline CDR1 and CDR2 sequences are KGHSH and LQKENI. The CDR3 has 14 amino acids. Trimming took 4 bases from V and 8 from J; bases not matched to a gene: 7. Adults between about 18 and 95 years of age took part from about 24 US areas. Membership in each cohort depended on participant-reported clinical history. The origin of this receptor is a woman aged 40-49 years with acute COVID-19. The genes are TRBV18 and TRBJ1-2; 10 bases map to TRBD1. Sequences were obtained from PBMCs or T cells enriched from blood (not recorded which). CDR3 sequence reads: CASSLIGTGEGYTF. CDR3 nucleotide sequence: TGTGCCAGCTCACTGATCGGGACAGGGGAAGGCTACACCTTC.